This record covers a single T cell receptor beta chain. TCRdb reprocessed the 5' RACE reads with MiXCR, giving one entry per CDR3 protein. The data show over 500,000 distinct CDR3 sequences, around 20% seen once. The V gene's germline CDR1 is DFQATT and CDR2 SNEGSKA (reference sequence). V shed 6 bases and J 6 bases; nucleotides not matched to a gene: 11. The CDR3 has 14 residues. The data are from a study of identical twins. These data are also associated with another study on T cells expressing NK-cell markers.

Input material: CD4+ T cells sorted from blood. The chain uses TRBV20-1 and TRBJ2-1; 7 bases map to TRBD2. The TCR comes from a woman under 30 in good health. CDR3 nucleotides: TGCAGTGCATTTAAGGCTAGCGGACCCAATGAGCAGTTCTTC. Its translation is CSAFKASGPNEQFF.